The rows below give T cell receptor beta chains drawn from one sample of a study of Ad26.COV2.S vaccination and SARS-CoV-2 variants. Measured with immunoSEQ multiplex PCR; TCRdb has only the in-frame clones, and not every one. The sample yields about 350,000 clones, around nine tenths seen once. Sequencing was performed on peripheral blood, taken in a trial of Ad26.COV2.S vaccine versus placebo. The receptors stem from a person between 18 and 65 years old who received the Ad26.COV2.S COVID-19 vaccine or a placebo. Both conserved end residues are part of each CDR3.

v_call: TRBV5-1; j_call: TRBJ2-3; cdr3_aa: CASSPPGLSTDTQYF
v_call: TRBV4-3; j_call: TRBJ1-2; cdr3_aa: CASTHSGRPDGGYTF
v_call: TRBV19; j_call: TRBJ1-5; cdr3_aa: CASSIAGFRNQPQHF
v_call: TRBV7-2; j_call: TRBJ1-1; cdr3_aa: CASSLVGAMVEAFF
v_call: TRBV5-1; j_call: TRBJ1-2; cdr3_aa: CASSLQQDYGYTF
v_call: TRBV18; j_call: TRBJ1-1; cdr3_aa: CASSPGGTADTEAFF
v_call: TRBV6-6; j_call: TRBJ1-4; cdr3_aa: CASSQTLWAGVSFEKLFF
v_call: TRBV28; j_call: TRBJ2-7; cdr3_aa: CASSPTGSSYEQYF
v_call: TRBV5-6; j_call: TRBJ2-5; cdr3_aa: CASSPQDGDYRVETQYF
v_call: TRBV11-2; j_call: TRBJ2-7; cdr3_aa: CASSLDWGWAGYF
v_call: TRBV19; j_call: TRBJ2-6; cdr3_aa: CASQGRANVLTF
v_call: TRBV7-9; j_call: TRBJ1-6; cdr3_aa: CASSSAGGGSPLHF
v_call: TRBV5-6; j_call: TRBJ2-7; cdr3_aa: CASSGGTEYEQYF
v_call: TRBV27; j_call: TRBJ2-1; cdr3_aa: CASSLSLDRSNEQFF
v_call: TRBV6-5; j_call: TRBJ2-3; cdr3_aa: CASRQGLGTDTQYF
v_call: TRBV24-1; j_call: TRBJ1-1; cdr3_aa: CATTGTGSTEAFF
v_call: TRBV6-6; j_call: TRBJ2-7; cdr3_aa: CASSYSLYEQYF
v_call: TRBV16; j_call: TRBJ1-2; cdr3_aa: CASSQSRWDSSYGYTF
v_call: TRBV9; j_call: TRBJ2-7; cdr3_aa: CASSAGTGTAYEQYF
v_call: TRBV29-1; j_call: TRBJ2-2; cdr3_aa: CSVETSGPGELFF
v_call: TRBV15; j_call: TRBJ1-5; cdr3_aa: CATSRDLVQLQPQHF
v_call: TRBV9; j_call: TRBJ2-7; cdr3_aa: CASSLDRAHEQYF
v_call: TRBV18; j_call: TRBJ1-4; cdr3_aa: CASSTIPTGSGEKLFF
v_call: TRBV19; j_call: TRBJ2-5; cdr3_aa: CASSDRLYQETQYF
v_call: TRBV6-6; j_call: TRBJ2-7; cdr3_aa: CASSSIDRGPYEQYF
v_call: TRBV5-8; j_call: TRBJ2-3; cdr3_aa: CASSPDSTRISTDTQYF
v_call: TRBV6-5; j_call: TRBJ2-2; cdr3_aa: CASSHDETGELFF
v_call: TRBV7-8; j_call: TRBJ2-7; cdr3_aa: CASSLEPGLEREQYF
v_call: TRBV29-1; j_call: TRBJ1-2; cdr3_aa: CSVIWGDNGYTF
v_call: TRBV4-3; j_call: TRBJ2-3; cdr3_aa: CASSQGPGTSEWGDTQYF
v_call: TRBV3-1/TRBV3-2; j_call: TRBJ1-6; cdr3_aa: CASSQDIGNSPLHF
v_call: TRBV5-6; j_call: TRBJ1-2; cdr3_aa: CASSGTRANYGYTF
v_call: TRBV7-2; j_call: TRBJ2-7; cdr3_aa: CASSSDSHRASYEQYF
v_call: TRBV4-2; j_call: TRBJ1-2; cdr3_aa: CASSQGRDLYGYTF
v_call: TRBV18; j_call: TRBJ2-7; cdr3_aa: CASSPPTSRVDYEQYF
v_call: TRBV29-1; j_call: TRBJ2-3; cdr3_aa: CSVSDRGDTQYF
v_call: TRBV6-2/TRBV6-3; j_call: TRBJ2-7; cdr3_aa: CASSYGTGGHEQYF
v_call: TRBV10-3; j_call: TRBJ1-2; cdr3_aa: CAISATLRDSLDGYTF
v_call: TRBV2; j_call: TRBJ1-5; cdr3_aa: CASSDKGPLNQPQHF
v_call: TRBV11-1; j_call: TRBJ2-1; cdr3_aa: CASSFWASGDEQFF
v_call: TRBV28; j_call: TRBJ1-5; cdr3_aa: CASSLSDRTDGPQHF
v_call: TRBV6-5; j_call: TRBJ1-2; cdr3_aa: CASRTGFYGYTF
v_call: TRBV6-1; j_call: TRBJ1-4; cdr3_aa: CASSEPGATGTNEKLFF
v_call: TRBV5-6; j_call: TRBJ2-1; cdr3_aa: CASSSGLAGGYEQFF
v_call: TRBV4-1; j_call: TRBJ2-3; cdr3_aa: CASSPRRFGNADTQYF
v_call: TRBV4-1; j_call: TRBJ2-2; cdr3_aa: CASSQDAGTNTGELFF
v_call: TRBV11-2; j_call: TRBJ1-1; cdr3_aa: CASSPKGGTEAFF
v_call: TRBV4-1; j_call: TRBJ2-4; cdr3_aa: CASSQPLTKNIQYF
v_call: TRBV7-2; j_call: TRBJ2-7; cdr3_aa: CASSLTSGGEFYEQYF
v_call: TRBV19; j_call: TRBJ1-5; cdr3_aa: CASSDTTFANRQGDRFRNQPQHF
v_call: TRBV9; j_call: TRBJ1-3; cdr3_aa: CASNSGGLAGNTIYF
v_call: TRBV7-3; j_call: TRBJ2-1; cdr3_aa: CASSSSTTNEQFF
v_call: TRBV7-7; j_call: TRBJ2-2; cdr3_aa: CASSPGGTSGELFF
v_call: TRBV5-1; j_call: TRBJ1-2; cdr3_aa: CASSFSTGDYGYTF
v_call: TRBV2; j_call: TRBJ1-1; cdr3_aa: CASSPWRGLMNTEAFF
v_call: TRBV15; j_call: TRBJ2-1; cdr3_aa: CATSSRTGPYNEQFF
v_call: TRBV6-2/TRBV6-3; j_call: TRBJ1-5; cdr3_aa: CASSYEGIRGNQPQHF
v_call: TRBV7-8; j_call: TRBJ2-3; cdr3_aa: CASSPTSGRGEDTQYF
v_call: TRBV23-1; j_call: TRBJ1-6; cdr3_aa: CASRPGLSSYNSPLHF
v_call: TRBV28; j_call: TRBJ1-1; cdr3_aa: CASSPHDRVNTEAFF